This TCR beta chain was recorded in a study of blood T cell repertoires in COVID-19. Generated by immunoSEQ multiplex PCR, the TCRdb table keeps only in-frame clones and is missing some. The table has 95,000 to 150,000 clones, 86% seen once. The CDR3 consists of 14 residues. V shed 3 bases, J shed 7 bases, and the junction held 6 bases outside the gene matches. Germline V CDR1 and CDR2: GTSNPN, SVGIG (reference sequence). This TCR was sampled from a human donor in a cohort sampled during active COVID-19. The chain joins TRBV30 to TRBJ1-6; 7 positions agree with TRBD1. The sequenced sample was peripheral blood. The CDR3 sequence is CAWRGGQPNSPLHF. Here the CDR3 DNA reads TGTGCCTGGAGAGGGGGACAGCCGAATTCACCCCTCCACTTT. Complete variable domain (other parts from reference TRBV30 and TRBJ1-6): SQTIHQWPATLVQPVGSPLSLECTVEGTSNPNLYWYRQAAGRGLQLLFYSVGIGQISSEVPQNLSASRPQDRQFILSSKKLLLSDSGFYLCAWRGGQPNSPLHFGNGTRLTVT.